The next 27 T cell receptor beta chains were all read from a single sample in a study of T cells after yellow fever vaccination. Via MiXCR, TCRdb re-called the 5' RACE reads, giving one row per CDR3 protein. Of around 250,000 distinct CDR3 sequences listed, about 5.2% were seen once; the top ten hold roughly 3.3%. Sample: CD4+ T cells sorted from PBMCs, taken on the day of the yellow fever booster vaccination. Source of these receptors: a man in his late teens or twenties who received the YFV17D yellow fever vaccine.

This clonotype has only a few counts. CDR3 sequence: CASSLDTGGNSPLHF. The CDR3 bases are TGTGCCAGCAGCTTAGATACAGGGGGCAATTCACCCCTCCACTTT. The genes are TRBV11-2 and TRBJ1-6, with 9 bases lining up with TRBD1. The ends lost 0 bases at V and 7 bases at J; junction bases unmatched: 1. The CDR3 covers 15 residues. Germline CDR1 SGHAT, CDR2 FQNNGV.

This clonotype was seen many times. The CDR3 DNA reads TGTGCCAGCAGCTCCCCGGACAGGGTTTATGGCTACACCTTC. This translates into CASSSPDRVYGYTF. The genes are TRBV5-6 and TRBJ1-2; 8 nucleotides align to TRBD1. With 3 bases clipped from V and 5 bases from J, the junction kept 6 bases outside the gene matches. Germline V gene lookup returns CDR1 SGHDT and CDR2 YYEEEE. CDR3 length: 14 residues.

V and J are TRBV11-1 and TRBJ2-3, with 7 bases fitting TRBD1. V shed 5 bases and J 0 bases; nucleotides not matched to a gene: 8. The germline V gene encodes CDR1 SGHAT and CDR2 FQDESV (reference sequence). The CDR3 is made up of 16 amino acids. CDR3 loop: CASSPWTGPSTDTQYF. CDR3 DNA sequence: TGTGCCAGCAGCCCTTGGACAGGCCCTAGCACAGATACGCAGTATTTT.

This clonotype came up a few times. This sequence joins TRBV7-3 and TRBJ1-1; 10 bases align to TRBD1. CDR1 is SGHTA, CDR2 FQGTGA, per germline. CDR3 length: 17 residues. Trimming took 4 bases from V and 3 from J; bases not matched to a gene: 11. The CDR3 DNA sequence: TGTGCCAGCAGCTCCCTCCGGGACAGGGGTGGGGACACTGAAGCTTTCTTT. As protein: CASSSLRDRGGDTEAFF. Using reference TRBV7-3 and TRBJ1-1 for the parts outside the CDR3, the full variable domain is GAGVSQTPSNKVTEKGKYVELRCDPISGHTALYWYRQSLGQGPEFLIYFQGTGAADDSGLPNDRFFAVRPEGSVSTLKIQRTERGDSAVYLCASSSLRDRGGDTEAFFGQGTRLTVV.

This clonotype was observed a few times. The V gene is TRBV18, the J gene TRBJ2-1, with 15 bases lining up with TRBD2. Trimming cost V 3 bases and J 5 bases; bases outside gene matches: 5. Germline CDR1 reads KGHSH; CDR2 reads LQKENI. The CDR3 runs 17 residues. The CDR3 here is CASSPGTSGGLDNEQFF. CDR3 nucleotide sequence: TGTGCCAGCTCACCTGGGACTAGCGGGGGGCTGGACAATGAGCAGTTCTTC.

This clonotype has only a few counts. The CDR3 nucleotides read TGCAGTGCTAGATTTAGAAACACCATATATTTT. Translating it yields CSARFRNTIYF. The chain has TRBV20-1 and TRBJ1-3; D call uncertain. Germline CDR1 reads DFQATT; CDR2 reads SNEGSKA (reference sequence). The CDR3 is 11 amino acids. V was trimmed by 2 bases and J by 5 bases, leaving 4 bases between them.

This chain uses TRBV12-5 with TRBJ2-3; 13 positions agree with TRBD2. Germline assignment: CDR1 LGHNT and CDR2 FRNRAP. CDR3 length: 16 amino acids. V lost 5 bases, J lost 6 bases, and 8 bases stayed unmatched. CDR3 in amino acids: CASGPGTSGVVDTQYF. In nucleotides, the CDR3 is TGTGCTAGTGGTCCCGGGACTAGCGGGGTTGTCGATACGCAGTATTTT.

The CDR3 region has the DNA TGTGCCAGCAGTACAACCTGGGGACGGTTGAGCACTGAAGCTTTCTTT. It codes for CASSTTWGRLSTEAFF. The chain uses TRBV28 and TRBJ1-1; D may be TRBD1 (5 bases). V lost 5 bases and J lost 4, with 20 bases in between. The CDR3 extends over 16 amino acids. Looked up from germline, CDR1 is MDHEN and CDR2 is SYDVKM.

This clonotype was picked up many times. The genes are TRBV6-4 and TRBJ2-1, with 9 bases matching TRBD2. V was clipped by 3 bases and J by 0 bases; unmatched bases: 0. The CDR3 runs to 15 residues. Germline V CDR1 and CDR2: MRHNA, SNTAGT. CDR3 in amino acids: CASSEAGGSYNEQFF. CDR3 sequence (DNA): TGTGCCAGCAGTGAAGCGGGGGGCTCCTACAATGAGCAGTTCTTC.

This clonotype occurred many times. The chain carries TRBV6-2 or TRBV6-3 and TRBJ2-2; 8 bases map to TRBD1. CDR3 length: 13 residues. In germline, CDR1 is MNHEY, CDR2 SVGEGT. J gave up 6 bases and V 5 bases, and 2 bases lay outside the gene matches. Here the CDR3 DNA reads TGTGCCAGCAGTGGGACAGGCTCCGGGGAGCTGTTTTTT. It encodes CASSGTGSGELFF.

The chain carries TRBV10-3 and TRBJ2-1; TRBD2 matches at 12 bases. Germline values: CDR1 ENHRY, CDR2 SYGVKD. The V and J ends lost 1 base and 4 bases, in that order; junction bases with no gene match: 11. CDR3 size: 19 residues. The CDR3 spells CAISEFQQPLAGGYNEQFF. CDR3 DNA: TGTGCCATCAGTGAGTTCCAGCAACCCCTAGCGGGGGGGTACAATGAGCAGTTCTTC.

This clonotype was observed at least ten times. The chain uses TRBV10-3 and TRBJ2-7; D perhaps matches TRBD2 (7 bases). In germline, CDR1 is ENHRY, CDR2 SYGVKD. This CDR3 comprises 12 residues. The germline V and J ends were trimmed by 8 bases and 3 bases, with 11 bases remaining between them. CDR3 nucleotides: TGTGCCATCCGCGGGGGCTTCTACGAGCAGTACTTC. It is translated as CAIRGGFYEQYF.

This clonotype has a count of ten or more. The chain is built from TRBV3-1 and TRBJ1-1; D not certain. The length of the CDR3 is 12 residues. CDR1 is LGHDT and CDR2 is YNNKEL in the germline V gene (reference sequence). V lost 7 bases to trimming and J lost 5 bases, with 11 bases between them. CDR3 residues: CASKGAGTEAFF. The CDR3 bases are TGTGCCAGCAAAGGAGCGGGGACTGAAGCTTTCTTT. Supplemented by reference TRBV3-1 and TRBJ1-1, the full variable domain reads DTAVSQTPKYLVTQMGNDKSIKCEQNLGHDTMYWYKQDSKKFLKIMFSYNNKELIINETVPNRFSPKSPDKAHLNLHINSLELGDSAVYFCASKGAGTEAFFGQGTRLTVV.

This chain links TRBV19 with TRBJ1-5, with a weak D call TRBD1 (5 bases). V was cut by 5 bases and J by 7 bases, with 18 bases left in between. CDR1 and CDR2 from the germline V gene are LNHDA and SQIVND (reference sequence). This CDR3 has 15 residues. CDR3 bases: TGTGCCAGTAGTGGGACCCCTTCAACGGTACAGCCCCAGCATTTT. Translation: CASSGTPSTVQPQHF. Variable domain in full (rest from reference TRBV19 and TRBJ1-5): DGGITQSPKYLFRKEGQNVTLSCEQNLNHDAMYWYRQDPGQGLRLIYYSQIVNDFQKGDIAEGYSVSREKKESFPLTVTSAQKNPTAFYLCASSGTPSTVQPQHFGDGTRLSIL.

The chain has TRBV2 and TRBJ2-2; 11 bases map to TRBD1. The ends lost 6 bases at V and 4 bases at J; junction bases unmatched: 7. In germline, CDR1 is SNHLY, CDR2 FYNNEI. The CDR3 sequence is 16 residues long. The CDR3 reads CASRVSGTGGTGELFF. CDR3 DNA: TGTGCCAGCAGAGTTTCCGGGACAGGGGGCACCGGGGAGCTGTTTTTT.

This clonotype occurred a few times. This chain connects TRBV4-3 to TRBJ2-3, with 8 bases aligning to TRBD2. Germline V gene lookup returns CDR1 LGHNA and CDR2 YSLEER. V trimming: 4 bases; J trimming: 0 bases; junction bases outside the gene matches: 3. The CDR3 sequence is 15 residues long. DNA for the CDR3: TGCGCCAGCAGCCGAGTAGCGGGGAGCACAGATACGCAGTATTTT. Its protein product is CASSRVAGSTDTQYF.

This clonotype was detected a few times. The chain is built from TRBV14 and TRBJ1-1; D is undetermined. The CDR3 is 13 residues long. Germline CDR1 and CDR2: SGHDN and FVKESK. V was trimmed by 0 bases and J by 7 bases, leaving 9 bases between them. CDR3 residues: CASSQESRYEAFF. CDR3 bases: TGTGCCAGCAGCCAAGAGTCCAGATATGAAGCTTTCTTT.

This clonotype has a count of ten or more. The CDR3 region has the DNA TGTGCCAGCTCACCAGGGGTTAATCAGCCCCAGCATTTT. This gives the protein CASSPGVNQPQHF. The chain recombines TRBV18 with TRBJ1-5; D is undetermined. V was pared by 2 bases and J by 4 bases, with 6 bases between. Per germline, CDR1 KGHSH and CDR2 LQKENI. The CDR3 contains 13 residues.

This clonotype was recorded a few times. The CDR3 loop reads CASSSLAGGREQYF. DNA for the CDR3: TGTGCCAGCAGTAGTCTAGCGGGGGGGCGGGAGCAGTACTTC. J is TRBJ2-7 and V is TRBV12-3 or TRBV12-4, with 12 positions matching TRBD2. The CDR3 is made up of 14 amino acids. Unmatched junction bases numbered 6, after V lost 5 bases and J lost 7 bases.

The J gene is TRBJ2-2, the V gene TRBV20-1, with a possible D match to TRBD1 (7 bases). The V gene lost 2 bases and the J gene lost 0 bases, with 10 bases spanning the gap. CDR3 length: 15 residues. Germline CDR1 and CDR2: DFQATT and SNEGSKA (reference sequence). CDR3 sequence (DNA): TGCAGTGCTAGACGCGGGACAGCGAACACCGGGGAGCTGTTTTTT. Residues: CSARRGTANTGELFF.

This clonotype was picked up a small number of times. This rearrangement joins TRBV5-5 to TRBJ2-3, with D hard to call. Germline V gives CDR1 SGHKS, CDR2 YYEKEE (reference sequence). This CDR3 is 15 amino acids long. The V gene lost 2 bases and the J gene lost 0 bases, with 10 bases spanning the gap. CDR3 coding DNA: TGTGCCAGCAGCTTCTTCGGCCCTAGCACAGATACGCAGTATTTT. Amino acid sequence: CASSFFGPSTDTQYF.

This clonotype appeared a few times. The J gene is TRBJ2-5, the V gene TRBV5-4; 12 bases are a match to TRBD2. Looked up from germline, CDR1 is SGHNT and CDR2 is YYREEE (reference sequence). The junction had 5 bases not matched to a gene; V was cut back by 4 bases and J by 4 bases. This CDR3 spans 15 amino acids. CDR3 sequence: CASSIGLAGIETQYF. The CDR3 coding sequence is TGTGCCAGCAGCATCGGACTAGCGGGGATAGAGACCCAGTACTTC. Using reference TRBV5-4 and TRBJ2-5 for the parts outside the CDR3, the full variable domain is ETGVTQSPTHLIKTRGQQVTLRCSSQSGHNTVSWYQQALGQGPQFIFQYYREEENGRGNFPPRFSGLQFPNYSSELNVNALELDDSALYLCASSIGLAGIETQYFGPGTRLLVL.

This clonotype showed up many times. As DNA, the CDR3 is TGTGCCAGCAGCTTAACCGGGCTCCTCGCCGGGGAGCAGTTCTTC. It specifies CASSLTGLLAGEQFF. The V and J genes are TRBV7-2 and TRBJ2-1; D is uncertain. In germline, CDR1 is SGHTA, CDR2 FQGNSA. This CDR3 contains 15 residues. V was clipped by 2 bases and J by 10 bases, with 18 bases between them.

The chain uses TRBV10-3 and TRBJ2-7; 8 positions match TRBD1. Germline V lookup: CDR1 ENHRY, CDR2 SYGVKD. This CDR3 has 13 amino acids. V dropped 11 bases and J dropped 4; count of bases not matched to a gene: 10. CDR3 in amino acids: CASYAGGGYEQYV. The CDR3 nucleotides are TGTGCCTCATACGCAGGGGGCGGATACGAGCAGTACGTC.

This clonotype was detected a few times. The CDR3 DNA reads TGTGCCAGCAGTTCCCTCCGGCCCCAGCATTTT. This encodes CASSSLRPQHF. V and J are TRBV6-5 and TRBJ1-5; D gene uncertain. CDR1 and CDR2 from the germline V gene are MNHEY and SVGAGI. The CDR3 covers 11 residues. Trimming took 4 bases from V and 9 from J, leaving 7 bases between them.

V and J are TRBV28 and TRBJ2-3; D could derive from TRBD1 or TRBD2 (5 bases each). V was pared by 2 bases and J by 3 bases, with 18 bases between. CDR3 length: 17 residues. Germline V CDR1 and CDR2: MDHEN, SYDVKM. The CDR3 coding sequence is TGTGCCAGCAGTTTACGGCAAGGGACCGAGGGAACAGATACGCAGTATTTT. This translates into CASSLRQGTEGTDTQYF.

The V gene is TRBV27, the J gene TRBJ1-6, with D possibly being TRBD1 (6 bases). CDR1 MNHEY and CDR2 SMNVEV come from the germline V gene (reference sequence). The CDR3 spans 15 residues. Trimming left V 2 bases short and J 9 bases short, with 14 bases between. The CDR3 loop reads CASSLRPTGLSPLHF. The CDR3 DNA reads TGTGCCAGCAGTTTACGACCGACAGGCCTTTCACCCCTCCACTTT.